This T cell receptor (beta chain) was recovered during a study of OX40 agonist ivuxolimab in advanced cancers. Broadly, across the study: Ivuxolimab was an agonistic, fully human IgG2 monoclonal antibody directed against OX40 (CD134), a costimulatory receptor. Intravenous ivuxolimab was administered to patients every 2 weeks at six dose levels: 0.01, 0.1, 0.3, 1.5, 3 and 10 mg/kg. Among the approximately 50 dose-escalation patients, about 19 had hepatocellular carcinoma, roughly 15 melanoma, 9 renal cell carcinoma and 9 head and neck cancer. In the dose-escalation cohort, around four fifths of patients were male, and the mean age was around 65 years with a range of roughly 20 to 85. Patients were allowed to have had prior anti-PD-1, anti-PD-L1 or anti-CTLA-4 therapy, and 40% of the dose-escalation patients had previously received checkpoint inhibitors. Partial responses occurred in three dose-escalation patients: two with cutaneous melanoma and one with hepatocellular carcinoma. The purpose of peripheral TCRbeta sequencing was to test whether ivuxolimab changed TCR sequence diversity and led to clonal T-cell expansion. The monotherapy dose-escalation portion (N ≈ 50 patients) of the phase I ivuxolimab trial is reported in the paper.

Overall study outcomes, separate from this receptor: The antigen specificity of the clonally expanded peripheral T cells was not determined. Partial responders in the 0.1-3.0 mg/kg groups had among the lowest normalized peripheral clonal expansion, especially among CD8+ T cells. Low levels of normalized T-cell clonal expansion were also seen in some nonresponding patients. After ivuxolimab, more expanded clones were found on average in CD8+ T cells than in CD4+ T cells. At doses from 0.1 to 3.0 mg/kg, clonal expansion was seen in both CD4+ and CD8+ blood T cells between baseline and week 6.

To note about this clone: What this receptor recognizes is not known. Base qualities are not provided; no much larger clone lies one nucleotide away.

Patients with a history of autoimmune disease or receiving systemic immunosuppression were excluded from the trial. Peripheral blood for TCR sequencing was collected from all dose cohorts at baseline, on cycle 4 day 1, and on cycle 7 day 1. Samples were obtained from an open-label, multicenter, first-in-human phase I dose-escalation trial of ivuxolimab. The trial enrolled adults with locally advanced or metastatic head and neck squamous cell, hepatocellular, melanoma or renal cell carcinoma. Before TCR sequencing, CD4+ and CD8+ T cells were separately sorted from peripheral blood. Genomic DNA was isolated from the sorted cells so that the TCRbeta CDR3 region could be sequenced. TCRbeta CDR3 regions were sequenced using the immunoSEQ Assay. Entries here come from immuneACCESS through TCRdb and include only in-frame sequences with V and J called. Some clones fail to appear in such tables; in the studies checked, an unresolved V gene covers under half of the shortfall, and the cause of the remainder is unknown. This sample holds 66,000 or so clones; roughly 84% were observed only once. About 4.8% of the sample lies in the top ten.

Specimen: CD4+ or CD8+ T cells sorted from blood, collected in a trial of the OX40 agonist ivuxolimab. This receptor was taken from an adult with an advanced solid tumor such as melanoma, head and neck, liver or kidney cancer.

The CDR3: CSVEPGAGRGETQYF. The DNA reads as follows: TGCAGCGTTGAGCCGGGCGCTGGGAGGGGAGAGACCCAGTACTTC. The chain uses TRBV29-1 and TRBJ2-5; 7 bases in the middle match TRBD2. After removal of 3 bases from V and 4 bases from J, the junction retains 11 bases not matched to a gene. CDR1 and CDR2, per the germline V gene, are SQVTM and ANQGSEA. The CDR3 measures 15 amino acids from cysteine to phenylalanine. The sequence is cut down to CDR3 DNA, 45 bases in frame from base 1.